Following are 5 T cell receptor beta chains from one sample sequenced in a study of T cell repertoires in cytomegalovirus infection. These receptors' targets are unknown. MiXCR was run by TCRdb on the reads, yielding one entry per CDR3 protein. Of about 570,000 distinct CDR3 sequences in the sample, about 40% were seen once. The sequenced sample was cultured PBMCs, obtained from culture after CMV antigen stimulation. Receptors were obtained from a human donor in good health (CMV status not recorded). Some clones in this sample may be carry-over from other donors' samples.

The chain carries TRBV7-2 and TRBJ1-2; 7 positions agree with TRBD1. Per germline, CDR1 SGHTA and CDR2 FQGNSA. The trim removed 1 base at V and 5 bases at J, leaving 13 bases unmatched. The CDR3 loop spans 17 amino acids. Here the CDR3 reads CASSLDVAGTEVYGYTF. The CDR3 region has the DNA TGTGCCAGCAGCTTAGATGTCGCGGGGACAGAAGTATATGGCTACACCTTC.

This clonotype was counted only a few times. CDR3 DNA: TGCAGTGCGAACCGAGAAGCAGATGGAGGCTACACCTTC. Translating gives CSANREADGGYTF. The chain links TRBV20-1 to TRBJ1-2, with D unresolved. This CDR3 is 13 amino acids long. Per the germline V gene, CDR1 is DFQATT and CDR2 is SNEGSKA (reference sequence). V lost 6 bases to trimming and J lost 8 bases, with 19 bases between them.

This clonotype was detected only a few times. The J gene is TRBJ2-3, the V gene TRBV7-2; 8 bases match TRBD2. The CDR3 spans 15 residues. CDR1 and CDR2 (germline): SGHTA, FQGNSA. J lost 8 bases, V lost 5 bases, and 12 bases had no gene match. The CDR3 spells CASSRTSSIDSTQYF. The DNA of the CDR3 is TGTGCCAGCAGCAGGACTAGCTCCATCGACTCTACGCAGTATTTT.

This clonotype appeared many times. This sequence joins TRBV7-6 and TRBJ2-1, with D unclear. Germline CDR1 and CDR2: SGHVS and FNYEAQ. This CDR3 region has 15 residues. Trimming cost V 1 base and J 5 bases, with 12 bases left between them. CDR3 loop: CASSLVVSSNNEQFF. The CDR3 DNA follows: TGTGCCAGCAGCTTAGTCGTTTCGTCGAACAATGAGCAGTTCTTC.

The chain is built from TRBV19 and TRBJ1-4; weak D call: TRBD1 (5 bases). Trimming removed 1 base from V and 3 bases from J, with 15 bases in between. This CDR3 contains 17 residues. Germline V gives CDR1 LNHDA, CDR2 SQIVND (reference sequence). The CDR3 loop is CASSIGITGGPNEKLFF. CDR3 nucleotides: TGTGCCAGTAGTATAGGGATTACAGGAGGGCCTAATGAAAAACTGTTTTTT.